This is a list of T cell receptor beta chains from one sample in a study of regulatory T cells in long-lasting Graves disease. TCRdb itself ran the multiplex PCR reads through MiXCR, one entry per CDR3 protein. The top ten hold about 10% of the sample, which has hundreds of thousands of distinct CDR3 sequences, approximately 13% seen once. The same data also went into a second study, on T cells in Graves' hyperthyroidism and ophthalmopathy.

The material was peripheral blood mononuclear cells (PBMCs), obtained at new diagnosis, from a patient treated with antithyroid drugs. These TCRs come from a man under 40 with Graves disease. Each CDR3 is given with its conserved first and last residue. Fields, in order: clone size, J gene, D gene, V gene, CDR3 protein, CDR3 DNA. D genes are given only for firm matches. Expanded clones are given a class, and other clones once, few, many or no size at all.

>-|TRBJ2-2|TRBD2|TRBV6-2/TRBV6-3
CASSGAGGRAGELFF
TGTGCCAGCAGTGGAGCGGGAGGGAGGGCCGGGGAGCTGTTTTTT
>-|TRBJ2-1|-|TRBV30
CARSKAVQSYNEQFF
TGTGCCCGGAGTAAGGCAGTGCAATCCTACAATGAGCAGTTCTTC
>many|TRBJ1-4|-|TRBV7-2
CASSARDGPNEKLFF
TGTGCCAGCAGTGCCCGGGACGGCCCTAATGAAAAACTGTTTTTT
>many|TRBJ2-2|-|TRBV12-3/TRBV12-4
CASSAPGAELFF
TGTGCCAGCAGTGCCCCCGGGGCGGAGCTGTTTTTT
>many|TRBJ2-7|-|TRBV11-2
CASSLDPSNYEQYF
TGTGCCAGCAGCTTAGATCCCAGCAACTACGAGCAGTACTTC
>many|TRBJ2-3|TRBD2|TRBV7-9
CASGLAGGRPDTQYF
TGTGCCAGCGGCCTAGCGGGAGGGAGGCCAGATACGCAGTATTTT
>many|TRBJ2-1|-|TRBV29-1
CSASTGWGGQFF
TGCAGCGCCTCGACAGGATGGGGGGGGCAGTTCTTC
>-|TRBJ2-1|TRBD2|TRBV20-1
CSATRQREVYNEQFF
TGCAGTGCTACCCGCCAGCGGGAGGTGTACAATGAGCAGTTCTTC
>-|TRBJ2-7|TRBD2|TRBV7-9
CASQLAGEDDEQYF
TGTGCCAGTCAGCTAGCGGGAGAGGATGACGAGCAGTACTTC
>many|TRBJ1-1|-|TRBV9
CASSYRSGWNTEAFF
TGTGCCAGCAGCTACCGGTCGGGGTGGAACACTGAAGCTTTCTTT
>-|TRBJ2-1|TRBD2|TRBV12-3/TRBV12-4
CASSTSGRGGNEQFF
TGTGCCAGCAGTACTAGCGGGAGAGGTGGCAATGAGCAGTTCTTC
>few|TRBJ2-1|TRBD1|TRBV18
CASSPGQTYNEQFF
TGTGCCAGCTCACCGGGACAGACCTACAATGAGCAGTTCTTC
>few|TRBJ2-3|TRBD1|TRBV5-1
CASSAAQGARADTQYF
TGCGCCAGCAGCGCGGCCCAGGGGGCACGGGCAGATACGCAGTATTTT
>few|TRBJ2-3|-|TRBV19
CASSIGVSDTQYF
TGTGCCAGTAGTATAGGGGTTTCAGATACGCAGTATTTT
>many|TRBJ1-3|-|TRBV29-1
CSVEVGTARNTIYF
TGCAGCGTTGAAGTTGGGACTGCCCGAAACACCATATATTTT
>many|TRBJ2-7|TRBD2|TRBV7-9
CASSLPAPTSGRDYEQYF
TGTGCCAGCAGCTTACCGGCCCCGACTAGCGGGAGAGATTACGAGCAGTACTTC
>-|TRBJ2-7|TRBD2|TRBV25-1
CARSEGLAGASNEQYF
TGTGCCCGCAGTGAGGGACTAGCGGGAGCTTCCAACGAGCAGTACTTC
>few|TRBJ2-3|-|TRBV24-1
CATSDPQPGSDTQYF
TGTGCCACCAGTGATCCCCAACCGGGTTCAGATACGCAGTATTTT
>few|TRBJ2-1|-|TRBV30
CAWTPIGGRINEQFF
TGTGCCTGGACCCCCATAGGAGGGCGTATCAATGAGCAGTTCTTC
>many|TRBJ2-7|-|TRBV10-1
CASSGIPYEQYF
TGCGCCAGCAGTGGTATTCCCTACGAGCAGTACTTC
>many|TRBJ2-1|-|TRBV6-2/TRBV6-3
CASSSGFNFNEQFF
TGTGCCAGCAGTTCCGGTTTCAATTTCAATGAGCAGTTCTTC
>-|TRBJ2-3|-|TRBV6-2/TRBV6-3
CASTDRDTQYF
TGTGCCAGCACCGACCGCGATACGCAGTATTTT
>many|TRBJ2-2|-|TRBV11-2
CASSRGTSGELFF
TGTGCCAGCAGCCGAGGGACGTCCGGGGAGCTGTTTTTT
>-|TRBJ2-7|-|TRBV18
CASSNTGEQYF
TGTGCCAGCTCCAATACGGGGGAGCAGTACTTC
>-|TRBJ2-5|TRBD1|TRBV20-1
CSALDRDHLETQYF
TGCAGTGCTCTGGACAGGGACCACCTAGAGACCCAGTACTTC
>many|TRBJ1-1|-|TRBV18
CASSPRQLTEAFF
TGTGCCAGCTCACCACGACAACTCACTGAAGCTTTCTTT
>many|TRBJ2-3|-|TRBV7-2
CASSLSSATDTQYF
TGTGCCAGCAGCTTATCAAGTGCTACAGATACGCAGTATTTT
>-|TRBJ2-2|-|TRBV24-1
CATSQARLPPGELFF
TGTGCCACCAGCCAGGCACGGCTTCCGCCCGGGGAGCTGTTTTTT
>many|TRBJ1-2|-|TRBV5-1
CASSLENQGYTF
TGCGCCAGCAGCTTGGAGAACCAGGGCTACACCTTC